This T cell receptor (beta chain) was captured by sequencing in a study of cytotoxic CD8 clonotypes in ibrutinib-treated CLL. For the study at large: There were 11 relapsed/refractory patients and roughly 15 treatment-naive patients, and 17 were IGHV unmutated.

Sequencing used immunoSEQ multiplex PCR; TCRdb keeps in-frame clones, though not all of them. This sample yields 65,000 to 80,000 clones, of which approximately 87% are seen a single time; more than 35% belongs to the top ten. In regard to this clone: Its antigen remains unidentified.

Between the trimmed V and J ends, which lost 2 bases and 2 bases, there was a span of 10 bases. The CDR3 loop spans 15 amino acids. Germline CDR1 is MNHNS and CDR2 is SASEGT. Points from the study as a whole: Baseline levels of clonality went above those of age-matched healthy donors and moved with circulating CD8+ T-cell counts.

The sequencing used PBMCs, collected after 24 months of ibrutinib treatment. The TCR comes from a human donor with chronic lymphocytic leukemia. The V and J genes are TRBV6-1 and TRBJ1-5; D not certain. CDR3 DNA sequence: TGTGCCAGCAGTGAACAGACTGGAGGCAATCAGCCCCAGCATTTT. It yields the protein CASSEQTGGNQPQHF.